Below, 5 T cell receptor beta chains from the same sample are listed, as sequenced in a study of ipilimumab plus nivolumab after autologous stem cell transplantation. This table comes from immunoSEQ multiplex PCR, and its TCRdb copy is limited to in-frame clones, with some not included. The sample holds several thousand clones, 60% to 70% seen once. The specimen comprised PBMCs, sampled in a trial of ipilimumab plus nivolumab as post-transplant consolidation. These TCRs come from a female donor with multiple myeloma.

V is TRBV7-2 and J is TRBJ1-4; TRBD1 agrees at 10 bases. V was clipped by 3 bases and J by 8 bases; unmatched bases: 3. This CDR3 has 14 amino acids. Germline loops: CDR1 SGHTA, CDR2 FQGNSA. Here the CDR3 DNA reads TGTGCCAGCAGCTTCGGGACAGGGGCGGAAAAACTGTTTTTT. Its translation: CASSFGTGAEKLFF.

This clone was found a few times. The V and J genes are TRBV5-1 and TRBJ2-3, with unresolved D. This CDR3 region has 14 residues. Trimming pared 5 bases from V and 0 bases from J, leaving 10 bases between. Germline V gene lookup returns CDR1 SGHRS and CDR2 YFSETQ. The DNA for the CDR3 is TGCGCCAGCAGGGCCCAGAGTAGCACAGATACGCAGTATTTT. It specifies CASRAQSSTDTQYF.

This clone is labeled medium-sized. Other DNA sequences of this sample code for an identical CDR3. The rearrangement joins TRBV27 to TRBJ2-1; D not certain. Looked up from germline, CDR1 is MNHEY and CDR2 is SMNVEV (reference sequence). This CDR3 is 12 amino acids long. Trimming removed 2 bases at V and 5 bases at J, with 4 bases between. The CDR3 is CASSLPNNEQFF. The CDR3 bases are TGTGCCAGCAGTTTACCAAACAATGAGCAGTTCTTC.

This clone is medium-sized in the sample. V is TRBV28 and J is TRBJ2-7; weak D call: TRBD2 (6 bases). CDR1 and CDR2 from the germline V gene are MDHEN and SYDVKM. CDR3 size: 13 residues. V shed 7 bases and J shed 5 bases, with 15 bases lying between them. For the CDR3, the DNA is TGTGCCAGCACCAATGACCGGGGGAACGAGCAGTACTTC. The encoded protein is CASTNDRGNEQYF. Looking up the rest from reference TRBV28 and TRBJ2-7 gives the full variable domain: DVKVTQSSRYLVKRTGEKVFLECVQDMDHENMFWYRQDPGLGLRLIYFSYDVKMKEKGDIPEGYSVSREKKERFSLILESASTNQTSMYLCASTNDRGNEQYFGPGTRLTVT.

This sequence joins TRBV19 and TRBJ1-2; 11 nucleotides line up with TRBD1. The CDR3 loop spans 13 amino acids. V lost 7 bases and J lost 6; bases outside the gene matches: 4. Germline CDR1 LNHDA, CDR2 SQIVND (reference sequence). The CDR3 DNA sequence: TGTGCCAGTATCCGGGACAGGGGGGATGGCTACACCTTC. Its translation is CASIRDRGDGYTF.